This TCR beta chain was recovered during a study of molecular identifiers for immune sequencing clone quantification. Study as a whole: In replicates, RNA from roughly 20,000 or 100,000 naive CD8 cells was divided five ways and four parts were sequenced.

Between the trimmed V and J ends, which lost 6 bases and 7 bases, there was a span of 24 bases. The CDR3 is 15 residues long. Per the germline V gene, CDR1 is DFQATT and CDR2 is SNEGSKA (reference sequence). This clonotype was counted many times. Bulk TCR library preparation followed previously described methods with listed TCR primers. One entry per CDR3 protein results from TCRdb running MiXCR on the PCR reads. The sample lists more than 450,000 distinct CDR3 sequences, around a fifth occurring once. This clonotype originated in a human donor in good health. Some libraries in this study had Jurkat cell RNA spiked in. The rearrangement links TRBV20-1 to TRBJ1-2; perhaps TRBD1 as D (6 bases). The sample consisted of naive CD8+ T cells from blood, with Jurkat cell RNA spiked in. Documented subset: FACS-sorted CD8+CD4-CCR7+CD45RA+ naive T cells. In DNA, the CDR3 is TGCAGTGCCTATTCCGGGACAAGCTCAGTTCCTGGCTACACCTTC. This encodes CSAYSGTSSVPGYTF.